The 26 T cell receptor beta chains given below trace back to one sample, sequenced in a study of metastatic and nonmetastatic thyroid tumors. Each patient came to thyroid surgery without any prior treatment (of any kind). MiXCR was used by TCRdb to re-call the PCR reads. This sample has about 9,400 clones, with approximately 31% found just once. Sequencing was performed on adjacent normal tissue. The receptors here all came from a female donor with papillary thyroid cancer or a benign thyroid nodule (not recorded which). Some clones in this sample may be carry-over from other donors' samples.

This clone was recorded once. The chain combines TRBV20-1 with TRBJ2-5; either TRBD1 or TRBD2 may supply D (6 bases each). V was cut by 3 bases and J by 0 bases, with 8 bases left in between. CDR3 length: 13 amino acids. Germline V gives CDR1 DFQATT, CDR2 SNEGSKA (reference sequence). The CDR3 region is CSASRGHQETQYF. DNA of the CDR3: TGCAGTGCTAGTCGGGGGCACCAAGAGACCCAGTACTTC.

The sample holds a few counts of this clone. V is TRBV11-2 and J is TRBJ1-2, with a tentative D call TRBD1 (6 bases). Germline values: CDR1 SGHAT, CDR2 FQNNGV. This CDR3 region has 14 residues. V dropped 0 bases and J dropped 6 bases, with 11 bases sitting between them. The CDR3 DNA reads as TGTGCCAGCAGCTTAGAAGGGGGAAGACATGGCTACACCTTC. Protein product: CASSLEGGRHGYTF.

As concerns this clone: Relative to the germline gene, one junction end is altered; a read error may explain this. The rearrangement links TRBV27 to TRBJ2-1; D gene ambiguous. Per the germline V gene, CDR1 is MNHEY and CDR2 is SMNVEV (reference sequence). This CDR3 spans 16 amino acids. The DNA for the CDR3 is TGTGCCAGCAGTCAAGGGAAGTTGAGCTCCTACAATGAGCAGATCTTC. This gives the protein CASSQGKLSSYNEQIF.

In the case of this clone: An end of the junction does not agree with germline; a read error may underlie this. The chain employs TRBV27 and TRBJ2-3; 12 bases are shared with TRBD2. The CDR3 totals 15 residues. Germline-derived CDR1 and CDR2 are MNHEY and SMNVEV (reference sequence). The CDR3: CASSLAGGITYTQYF. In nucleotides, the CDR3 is TGTGCCAGCTCTCTAGCGGGAGGGATCACATATACGCAGTATTTT.

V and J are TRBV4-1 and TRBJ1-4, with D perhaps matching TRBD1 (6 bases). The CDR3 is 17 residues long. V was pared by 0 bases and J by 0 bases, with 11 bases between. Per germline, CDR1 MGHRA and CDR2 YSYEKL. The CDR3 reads CASSQEPGAATNEKLFF. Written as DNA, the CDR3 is TGCGCCAGCAGCCAAGAACCGGGGGCGGCAACTAATGAAAAACTGTTTTTT.

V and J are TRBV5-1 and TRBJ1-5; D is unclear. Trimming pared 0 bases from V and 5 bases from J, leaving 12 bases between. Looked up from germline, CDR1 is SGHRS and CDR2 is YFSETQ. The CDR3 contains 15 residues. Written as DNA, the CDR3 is TGCGCCAGCAGCTTGGAGGGAGGATCCTATCAGCCCCAGCATTTT. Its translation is CASSLEGGSYQPQHF.

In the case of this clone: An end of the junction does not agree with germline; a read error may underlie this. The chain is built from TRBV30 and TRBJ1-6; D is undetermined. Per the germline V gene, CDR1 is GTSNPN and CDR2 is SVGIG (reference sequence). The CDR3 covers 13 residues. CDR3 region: CAWGVRSNSPLHF. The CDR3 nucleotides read TGTGCCTGGGGTGTTAGGTCGAATTCACCCCTCCACTTT.

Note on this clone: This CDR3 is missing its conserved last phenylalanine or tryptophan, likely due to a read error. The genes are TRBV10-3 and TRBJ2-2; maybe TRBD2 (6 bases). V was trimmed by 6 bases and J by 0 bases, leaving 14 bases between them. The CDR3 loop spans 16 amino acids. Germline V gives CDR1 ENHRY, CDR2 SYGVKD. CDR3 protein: CAISPLSGSNTGELFL. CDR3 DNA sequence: TGTGCCATCAGCCCTCTTAGCGGATCGAACACCGGGGAGCTGTTTCTT.

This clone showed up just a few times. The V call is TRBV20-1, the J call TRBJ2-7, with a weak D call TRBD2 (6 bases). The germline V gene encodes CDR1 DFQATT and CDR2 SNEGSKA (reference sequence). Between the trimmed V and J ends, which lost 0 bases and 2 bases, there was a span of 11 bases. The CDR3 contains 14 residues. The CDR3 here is CSARDRASAYEQYF. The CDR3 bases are TGCAGTGCTAGAGATAGGGCTAGCGCCTACGAGCAGTACTTC.

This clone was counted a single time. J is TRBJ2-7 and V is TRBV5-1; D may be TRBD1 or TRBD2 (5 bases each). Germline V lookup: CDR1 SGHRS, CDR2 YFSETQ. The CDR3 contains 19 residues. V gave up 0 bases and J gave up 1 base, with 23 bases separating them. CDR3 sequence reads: CASSLEPGASYIGSYEQYF. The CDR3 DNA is TGCGCCAGCAGCTTGGAGCCTGGGGCTAGCTATATTGGGTCCTACGAGCAGTACTTC.

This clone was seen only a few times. The CDR3 spells CAWRTGGAGGYTF. CDR3 in DNA: TGTGCCTGGAGAACAGGGGGCGCGGGGGGCTACACCTTC. This rearrangement joins TRBV30 to TRBJ1-2, with 9 bases lining up with TRBD1. Germline V CDR1 and CDR2: GTSNPN, SVGIG (reference sequence). This CDR3 contains 13 residues. Trimming removed 3 bases from V and 8 bases from J; junction bases left unmatched: 7.

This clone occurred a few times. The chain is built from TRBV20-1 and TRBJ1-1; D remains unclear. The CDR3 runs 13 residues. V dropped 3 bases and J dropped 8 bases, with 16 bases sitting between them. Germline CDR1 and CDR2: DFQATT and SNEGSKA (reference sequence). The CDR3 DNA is TGCAGTGCTAGTTTTGGCCTGGAGGCAGAAGCTTTCTTT. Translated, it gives CSASFGLEAEAFF.

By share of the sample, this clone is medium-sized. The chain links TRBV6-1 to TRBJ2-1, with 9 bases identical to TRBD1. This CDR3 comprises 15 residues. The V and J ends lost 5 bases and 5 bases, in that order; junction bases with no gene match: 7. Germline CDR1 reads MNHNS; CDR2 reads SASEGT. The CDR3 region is CASSSLGQGNNEQFF. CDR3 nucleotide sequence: TGTGCCAGCAGTTCCCTGGGACAGGGCAACAATGAGCAGTTCTTC.

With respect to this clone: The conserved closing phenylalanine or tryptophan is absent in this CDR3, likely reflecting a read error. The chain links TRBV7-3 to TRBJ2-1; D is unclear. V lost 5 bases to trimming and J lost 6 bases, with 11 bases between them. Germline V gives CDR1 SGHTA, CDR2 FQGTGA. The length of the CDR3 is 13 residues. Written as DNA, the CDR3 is TGTGCCAGCAGCCCCATAGGTAGCAATGAGCAGTTCTCC. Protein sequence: CASSPIGSNEQFS.

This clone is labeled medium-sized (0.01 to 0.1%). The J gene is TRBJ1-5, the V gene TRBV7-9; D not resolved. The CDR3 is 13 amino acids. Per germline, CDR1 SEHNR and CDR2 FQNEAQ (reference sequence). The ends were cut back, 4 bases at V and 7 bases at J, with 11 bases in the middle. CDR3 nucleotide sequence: TGTGCCAGCAGCTCTACTGGGAACCAGCCCCAGCATTTT. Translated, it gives CASSSTGNQPQHF.

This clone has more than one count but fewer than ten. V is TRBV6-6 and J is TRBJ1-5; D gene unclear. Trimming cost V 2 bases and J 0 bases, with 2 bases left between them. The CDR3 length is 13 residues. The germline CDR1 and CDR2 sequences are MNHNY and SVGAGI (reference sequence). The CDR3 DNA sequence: TGTGCCAGCAGTTACGGTAGCAATCAGCCCCAGCATTTT. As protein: CASSYGSNQPQHF.

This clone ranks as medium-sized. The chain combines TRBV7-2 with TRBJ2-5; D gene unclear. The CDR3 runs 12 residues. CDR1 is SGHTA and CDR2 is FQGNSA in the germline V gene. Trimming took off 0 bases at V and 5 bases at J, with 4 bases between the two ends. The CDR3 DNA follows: TGTGCCAGCAGCTTAGCTGGTGAGACCCAGTACTTC. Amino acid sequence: CASSLAGETQYF.

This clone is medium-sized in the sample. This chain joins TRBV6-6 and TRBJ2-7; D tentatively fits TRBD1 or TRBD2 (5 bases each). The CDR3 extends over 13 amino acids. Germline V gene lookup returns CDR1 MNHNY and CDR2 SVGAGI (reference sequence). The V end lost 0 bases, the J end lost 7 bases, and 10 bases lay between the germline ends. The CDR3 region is CASSYSSGREQYF. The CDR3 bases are TGTGCCAGCAGTTACTCTTCGGGGCGGGAGCAGTACTTC.

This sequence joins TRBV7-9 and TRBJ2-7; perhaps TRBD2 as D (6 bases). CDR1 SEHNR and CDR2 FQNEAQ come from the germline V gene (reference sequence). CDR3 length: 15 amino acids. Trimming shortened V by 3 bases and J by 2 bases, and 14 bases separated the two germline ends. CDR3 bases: TGTGCCAGCAGCTTTGGACGGGGGTCGGCCTACGAGCAGTACTTC. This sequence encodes CASSFGRGSAYEQYF.

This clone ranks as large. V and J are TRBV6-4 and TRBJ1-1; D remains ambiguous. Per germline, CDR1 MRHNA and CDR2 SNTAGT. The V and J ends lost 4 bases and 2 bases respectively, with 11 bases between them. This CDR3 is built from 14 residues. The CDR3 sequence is CASSVDNSNTEAFF. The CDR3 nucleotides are TGTGCCAGCAGTGTTGACAACTCCAACACTGAAGCTTTCTTT.

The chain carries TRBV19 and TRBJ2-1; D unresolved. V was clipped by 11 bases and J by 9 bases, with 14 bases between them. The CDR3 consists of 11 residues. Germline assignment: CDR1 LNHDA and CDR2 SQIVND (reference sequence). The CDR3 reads CACNTGSEQFF. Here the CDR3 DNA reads TGTGCCTGTAATACCGGCAGTGAGCAGTTCTTC.

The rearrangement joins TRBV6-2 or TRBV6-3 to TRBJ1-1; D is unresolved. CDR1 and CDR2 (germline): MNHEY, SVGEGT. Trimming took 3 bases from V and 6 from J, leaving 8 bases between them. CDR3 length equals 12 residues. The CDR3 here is CASSYPAAEAFF. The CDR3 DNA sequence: TGTGCCAGCAGTTATCCCGCAGCTGAAGCTTTCTTT.

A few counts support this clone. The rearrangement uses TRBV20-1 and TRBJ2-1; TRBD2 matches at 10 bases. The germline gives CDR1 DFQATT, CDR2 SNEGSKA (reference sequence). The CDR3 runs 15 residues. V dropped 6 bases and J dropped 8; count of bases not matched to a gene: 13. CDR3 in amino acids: CSAAAGTSELDEQFF. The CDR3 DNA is TGCAGTGCCGCGGCCGGGACTAGCGAATTGGATGAGCAGTTCTTC.

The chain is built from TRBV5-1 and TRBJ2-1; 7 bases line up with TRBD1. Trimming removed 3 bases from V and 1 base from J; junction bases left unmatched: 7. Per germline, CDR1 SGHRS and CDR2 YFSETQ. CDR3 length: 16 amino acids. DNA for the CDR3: TGCGCCAGCAGCTGGACAGGCGTTCTTTCCTACAATGAGCAGTTCTTC. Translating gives CASSWTGVLSYNEQFF.

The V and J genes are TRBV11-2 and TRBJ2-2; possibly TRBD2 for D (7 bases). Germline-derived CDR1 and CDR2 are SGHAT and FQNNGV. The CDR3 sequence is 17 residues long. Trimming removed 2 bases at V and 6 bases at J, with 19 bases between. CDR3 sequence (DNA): TGTGCCAGCAGCTTACCATACCCGGGGGGCAGGGCCGGGGAGCTGTTTTTT. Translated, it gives CASSLPYPGGRAGELFF.

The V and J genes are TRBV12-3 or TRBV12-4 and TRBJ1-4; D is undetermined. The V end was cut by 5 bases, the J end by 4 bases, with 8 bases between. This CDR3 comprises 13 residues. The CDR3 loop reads CASSPTSNEKLFF. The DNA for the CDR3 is TGTGCCAGCAGTCCAACAAGTAATGAAAAACTGTTTTTT.